This T cell receptor (beta chain) emerged from a study of T cells in Graves' hyperthyroidism and ophthalmopathy (dated by TCRdb to between 2018 and 2021). About the investigation overall: Peripheral blood was sampled at the time of initial diagnosis, prior to any treatment. For training and testing, the approximately 97 patients in the discovery cohort were randomly divided in a 7:3 ratio. After sampling, hyperthyroidism patients received methimazole starting at 30 mg daily, and ophthalmopathy patients received high-dose intravenous methylprednisolone. In addition, the study compared T-cell repertoires in thyroid tissue and in blood from roughly 6 Graves' hyperthyroidism patients. Prospective prediction of ophthalmopathy was tested in an independent validation cohort of approximately 19 hyperthyroidism patients and 17 patients who later progressed to ophthalmopathy. To identify TCR V-J signatures that set the groups apart, the researchers used a discovery cohort of about a hundred patients, made up of 40 to 45 with Graves' ophthalmopathy and some 55 with stable Graves' hyperthyroidism. The paper describes TCR Vbeta CDR3 sequencing of about 140 peripheral blood samples, made up of under 50 ophthalmopathy patients, 70 to 75 hyperthyroidism patients and roughly 17 progressor patients. On the study overall, not on this receptor specifically: Most expanded thyroid clonotypes (frequency above 0.001) were also detected in blood, suggesting blood repertoires may reflect thyroid immune responses. During validation, the model predicted progression to ophthalmopathy a median of about 6.3 months ahead of onset, with more than 55% sensitivity and about 75% specificity. A 13 V-J signature model separated ophthalmopathy from stable hyperthyroidism, with around 88% sensitivity and about 81% specificity in cross-validation and 80%/75% in testing. No statistical method was used to set the sample size in advance, and investigators knew the group allocation.

Hyperthyroidism patients were aged 18 to 65 years and newly diagnosed, with disease duration of less than 2 months. The study excluded patients with uncontrolled infections, other autoimmune diseases, pregnancy or lactation. Diagnoses were established on the basis of clinical symptoms, serum thyroxine and TRAb, thyroid ultrasound, and orbital computed tomography. For progressor patients, blood was drawn at the first diagnosis of hyperthyroidism, before any ophthalmopathy symptoms had appeared. PBMCs were isolated from 7.5 to 10 ml of fresh peripheral blood by Ficoll-Paque density gradient centrifugation. Progressor patients were initially diagnosed with Graves' hyperthyroidism and developed ophthalmopathy during follow-up. Trizol reagent was used to extract total RNA, and RNA quality was then checked on an Agilent 2100 Bioanalyzer. The CDR3, from cysteine to phenylalanine, totals 14 residues. Here the CDR3 DNA is all that survives: 42 bases in frame from base 1. The germline V gene specifies MNHEY as CDR1 and SVGEGT as CDR2.

The TCR beta CDR3 regions were amplified from RNA transcripts. A first-round RT-PCR of the TCR CDR3 used the HTBI primer set with the Qiagen OneStep RT-PCR kit. A second multiplex PCR round built the libraries, followed by size selection and purification. Libraries were sequenced paired-end with 100 bp reads on an Illumina HiSeq2000. Regarding the original processing steps: SOAPnuke was used to process the raw data, throwing out any read that contained adapters or uncalled bases, had a mean Phred below 15, or lacked an exact constant-primer or identifier match. High-quality paired reads were merged using COPE v1.2.5, and each unique nucleotide sequence was defined as a clonotype. Clonotypes were aligned to IMGT TRBV, TRBD and TRBJ reference segments using MiTCR v1.1. The analysis included only V-J combinations with a frequency above 0.0001, which together covered about 99% of the repertoires. The TCS score was defined as F50 (clonal expansion) divided by E x V (chaos), with BLOSUM62-based TCRdist calculated between CDR3 peptides within each V-J. Welch's t-statistics and random forest reduced around 510 V-J features to about 12, which were used in a naive Bayes classifier (R e1071). TCRdb's own reprocessing of the public reads used fastp at Q25 and MiXCR and kept productive beta chains. Every entry covers one CDR3 protein and lists the most common genes and DNA from its rows. Here the V and J calls rest on TCRdb's processing, not on the authors' analysis. Within this sample are 300,000 to 450,000 distinct CDR3 sequences, with less than 20% of them counted one time only. The ten largest make up 28% of the sample.

This clonotype has a single count. Which antigen it targets is not known. A much bigger clone sits one base away, suggesting this may be a read error. The chain uses TRBV6-2 or TRBV6-3 and TRBJ1-1; TRBD1 might be the D gene, on 5 matching bases. The clonotype comes from a woman between 18 and 29 years old with Graves' hyperthyroidism that later progressed to Graves' ophthalmopathy. Sequenced sample: blood. At the DNA level, the sequence is TGTGCCAGCAGGACCGCTCCAGGGCTAACTGTAGCTTTCTTT. It encodes CASRTAPGLTVAFF.